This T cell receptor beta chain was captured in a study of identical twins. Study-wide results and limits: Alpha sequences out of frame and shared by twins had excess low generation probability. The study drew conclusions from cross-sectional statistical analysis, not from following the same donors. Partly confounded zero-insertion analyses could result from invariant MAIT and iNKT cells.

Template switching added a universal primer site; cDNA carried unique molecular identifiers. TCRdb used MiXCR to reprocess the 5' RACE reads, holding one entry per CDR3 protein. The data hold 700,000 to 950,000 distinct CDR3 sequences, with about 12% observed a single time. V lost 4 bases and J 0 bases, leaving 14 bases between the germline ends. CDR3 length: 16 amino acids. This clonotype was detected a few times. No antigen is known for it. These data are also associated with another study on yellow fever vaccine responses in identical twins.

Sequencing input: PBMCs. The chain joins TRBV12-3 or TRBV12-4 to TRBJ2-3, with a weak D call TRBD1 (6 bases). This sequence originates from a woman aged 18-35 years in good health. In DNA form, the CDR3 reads TGTGCCAGCAGTTACAGGGTCCTCCAAAGCACAGATACGCAGTATTTT. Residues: CASSYRVLQSTDTQYF.